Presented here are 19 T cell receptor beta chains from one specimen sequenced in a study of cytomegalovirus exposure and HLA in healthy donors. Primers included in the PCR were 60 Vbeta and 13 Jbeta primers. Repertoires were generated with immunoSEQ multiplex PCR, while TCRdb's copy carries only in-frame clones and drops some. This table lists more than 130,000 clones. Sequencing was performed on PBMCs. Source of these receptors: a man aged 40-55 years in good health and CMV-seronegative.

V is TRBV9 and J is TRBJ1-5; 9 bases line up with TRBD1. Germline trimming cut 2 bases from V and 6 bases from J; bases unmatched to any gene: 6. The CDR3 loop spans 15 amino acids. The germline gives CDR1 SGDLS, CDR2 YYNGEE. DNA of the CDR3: TGTGCCAGCAGCGTGGGGACAGGGACGTTTCAGCCCCAGCATTTT. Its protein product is CASSVGTGTFQPQHF. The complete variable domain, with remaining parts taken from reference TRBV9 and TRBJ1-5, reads DSGVTQTPKHLITATGQRVTLRCSPRSGDLSVYWYQQSLDQGLQFLIQYYNGEERAKGNILERFSAQQFPDLHSELNLSSLELGDSALYFCASSVGTGTFQPQHFGDGTRLSIL.

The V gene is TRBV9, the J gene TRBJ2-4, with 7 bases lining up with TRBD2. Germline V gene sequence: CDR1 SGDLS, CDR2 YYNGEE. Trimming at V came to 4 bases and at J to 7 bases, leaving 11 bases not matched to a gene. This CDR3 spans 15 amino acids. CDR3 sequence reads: CASSPGGGAGNIQYF. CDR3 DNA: TGTGCCAGCAGCCCGGGCGGGGGAGCGGGGAACATTCAGTACTTC.

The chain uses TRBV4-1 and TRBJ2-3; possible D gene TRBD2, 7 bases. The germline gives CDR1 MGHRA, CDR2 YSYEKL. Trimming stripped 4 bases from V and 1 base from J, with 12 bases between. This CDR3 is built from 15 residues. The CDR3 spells CASSPEGGGTDTQYF. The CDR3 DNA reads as TGCGCCAGCAGCCCGGAGGGGGGGGGCACAGATACGCAGTATTTT.

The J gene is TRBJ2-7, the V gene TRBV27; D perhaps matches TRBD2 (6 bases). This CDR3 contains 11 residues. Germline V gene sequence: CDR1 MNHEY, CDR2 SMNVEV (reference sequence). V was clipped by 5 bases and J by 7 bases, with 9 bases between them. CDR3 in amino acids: CASSQSGEQYF. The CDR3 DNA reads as TGTGCCAGCAGTCAAAGCGGGGAGCAGTACTTC.

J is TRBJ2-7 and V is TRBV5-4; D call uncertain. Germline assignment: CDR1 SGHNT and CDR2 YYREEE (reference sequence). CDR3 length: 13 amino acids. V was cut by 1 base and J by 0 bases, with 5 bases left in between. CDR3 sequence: CASSLYNSYEQYF. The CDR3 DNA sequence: TGTGCCAGCAGCTTGTACAACTCCTACGAGCAGTACTTC.

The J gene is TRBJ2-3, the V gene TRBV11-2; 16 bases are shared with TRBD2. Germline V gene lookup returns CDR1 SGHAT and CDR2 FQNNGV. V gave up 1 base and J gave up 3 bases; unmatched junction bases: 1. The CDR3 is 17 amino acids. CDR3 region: CASSLAGLAGGTDTQYF. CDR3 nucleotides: TGTGCCAGCAGCTTAGCGGGACTAGCGGGGGGGACAGATACGCAGTATTTT.

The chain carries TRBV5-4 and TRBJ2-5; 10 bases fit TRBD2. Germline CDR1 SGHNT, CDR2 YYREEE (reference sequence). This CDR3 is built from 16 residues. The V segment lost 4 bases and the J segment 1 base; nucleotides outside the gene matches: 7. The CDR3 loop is CASSGLLAGSQETQYF. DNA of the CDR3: TGTGCCAGCAGCGGGCTACTAGCGGGGTCCCAAGAGACCCAGTACTTC.

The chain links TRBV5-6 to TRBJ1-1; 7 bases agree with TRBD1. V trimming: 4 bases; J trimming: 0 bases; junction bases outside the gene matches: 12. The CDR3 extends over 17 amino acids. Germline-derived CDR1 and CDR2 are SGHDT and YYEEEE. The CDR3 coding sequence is TGTGCCAGCAGCCACAGACAGGGCAGGTGGATGAACACTGAAGCTTTCTTT. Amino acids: CASSHRQGRWMNTEAFF. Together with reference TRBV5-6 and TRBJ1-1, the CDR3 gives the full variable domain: DAGVTQSPTHLIKTRGQQVTLRCSPKSGHDTVSWYQQALGQGPQFIFQYYEEEERQRGNFPDRFSGHQFPNYSSELNVNALLLGDSALYLCASSHRQGRWMNTEAFFGQGTRLTVV.

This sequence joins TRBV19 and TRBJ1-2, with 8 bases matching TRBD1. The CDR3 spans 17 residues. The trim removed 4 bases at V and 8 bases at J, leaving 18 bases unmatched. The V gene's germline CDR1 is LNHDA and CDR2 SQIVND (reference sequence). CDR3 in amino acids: CASSKLGRDRTGVGYTF. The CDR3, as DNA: TGTGCCAGTAGTAAATTGGGGAGGGACAGGACTGGTGTAGGCTACACCTTC.

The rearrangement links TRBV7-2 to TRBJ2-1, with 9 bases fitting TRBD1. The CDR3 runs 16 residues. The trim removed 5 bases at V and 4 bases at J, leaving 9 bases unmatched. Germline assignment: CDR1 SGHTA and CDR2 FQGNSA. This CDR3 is CASSTRQGDPYNEQFF. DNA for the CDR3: TGTGCCAGCAGCACCAGACAGGGGGACCCTTACAATGAGCAGTTCTTC.

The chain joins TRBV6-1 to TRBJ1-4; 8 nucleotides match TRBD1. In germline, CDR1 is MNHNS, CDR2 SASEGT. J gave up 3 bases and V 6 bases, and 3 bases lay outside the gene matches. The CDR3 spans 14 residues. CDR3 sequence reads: CASSLTGANEKLFF. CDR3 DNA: TGTGCCAGCAGCTTGACAGGGGCTAATGAAAAACTGTTTTTT.

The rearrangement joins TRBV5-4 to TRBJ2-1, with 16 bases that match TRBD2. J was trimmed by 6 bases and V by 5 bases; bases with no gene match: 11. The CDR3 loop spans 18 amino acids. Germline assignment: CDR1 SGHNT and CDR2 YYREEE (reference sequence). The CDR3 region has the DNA TGTGCCAGCAGTACCGGGACTAGCGGGGGGGCCTTGTCCAATGAGCAGTTCTTC. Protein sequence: CASSTGTSGGALSNEQFF.

The CDR3 DNA follows: TGTGCCATCAGTGAGGGGACTAGCGGATCCTACGAGCAGTACTTC. It specifies CAISEGTSGSYEQYF. The rearrangement uses TRBV10-3 and TRBJ2-7; TRBD2 agrees at 11 bases. This CDR3 region has 15 residues. Germline V gives CDR1 ENHRY, CDR2 SYGVKD. Unmatched junction bases numbered 1, after V lost 2 bases and J lost 1 base.

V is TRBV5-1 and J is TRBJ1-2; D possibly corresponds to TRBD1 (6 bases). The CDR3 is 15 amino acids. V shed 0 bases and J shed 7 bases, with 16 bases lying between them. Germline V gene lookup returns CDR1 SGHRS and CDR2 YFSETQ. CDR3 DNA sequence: TGCGCCAGCAGCTTGGATGGGGGCTCGAGGTTTGGCTACACCTTC. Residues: CASSLDGGSRFGYTF.

The CDR3 sequence is CASSYKPGGEQYF. CDR3 sequence (DNA): TGTGCCAGCAGTTACAAACCCGGGGGCGAGCAGTACTTC. The genes are TRBV6-5 and TRBJ2-7, with D maybe TRBD2 (6 bases). V lost 2 bases and J 6 bases, leaving 11 bases between the germline ends. This CDR3 spans 13 amino acids. Germline lookup yields CDR1 MNHEY and CDR2 SVGAGI.

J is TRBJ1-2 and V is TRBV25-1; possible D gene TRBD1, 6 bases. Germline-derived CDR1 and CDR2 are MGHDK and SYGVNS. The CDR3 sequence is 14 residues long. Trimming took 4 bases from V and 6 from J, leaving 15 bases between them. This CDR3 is CASSGQTGEDGYTF. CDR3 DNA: TGTGCCAGCAGTGGTCAGACAGGAGAGGATGGCTACACCTTC.

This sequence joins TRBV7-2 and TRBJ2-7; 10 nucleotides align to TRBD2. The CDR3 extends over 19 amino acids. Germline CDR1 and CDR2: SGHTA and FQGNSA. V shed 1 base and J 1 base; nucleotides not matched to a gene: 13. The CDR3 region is CASSLDWQRGGFKSYEQYF. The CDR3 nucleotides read TGTGCCAGCAGCTTAGATTGGCAGCGGGGGGGCTTTAAATCCTACGAGCAGTACTTC.

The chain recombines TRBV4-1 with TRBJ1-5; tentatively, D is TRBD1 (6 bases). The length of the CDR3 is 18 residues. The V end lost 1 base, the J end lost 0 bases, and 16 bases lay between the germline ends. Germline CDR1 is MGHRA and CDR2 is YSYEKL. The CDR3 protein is CASSQGPSRDNSNQPQHF. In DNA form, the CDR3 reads TGCGCCAGCAGCCAAGGGCCGTCTCGGGACAATAGCAATCAGCCCCAGCATTTT.

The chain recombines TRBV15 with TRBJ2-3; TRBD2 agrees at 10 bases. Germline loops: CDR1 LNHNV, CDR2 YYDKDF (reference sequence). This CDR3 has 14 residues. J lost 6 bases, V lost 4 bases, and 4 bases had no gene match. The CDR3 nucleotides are TGTGCCACCAGCAACCCTAGCGGGAGCGATACGCAGTATTTT. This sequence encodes CATSNPSGSDTQYF.